The T cell receptor (beta chain) described here comes from a study of blood T cell repertoires in COVID-19. Study-level information: Both acute and convalescent COVID-19 samples were obtained from the United States, Italy and Spain. From T cells, B-cell-depleted T cells, or PBMCs came the material, which was cDNA or gDNA.

The CDR3 sequence is 14 residues long. V was shortened by 0 bases and J by 3 bases, with 9 bases between the two germline ends. Germline assignment: CDR1 SGHKS and CDR2 YYEKEE (reference sequence). Original processing methods: It was from reference gene primer amplification that nucleated cell counts were estimated. Profiling relied on immunoSEQ multiplex PCR, and the TCRdb table lists in-frame clones only, not all of them. The V and J calls and the clone size are those of that table, but D and trimming were determined from the DNA. The sample shows about 230,000 clones, approximately 80% of them seen only once.

The gene calls are TRBV5-5 and TRBJ1-2; D remains ambiguous. Input material: peripheral blood. The clonotype was recovered from a middle-aged man who had recovered from COVID-19. CDR3 protein: CASSLDVRHYGYTF. CDR3 in DNA: TGTGCCAGCAGCTTGGATGTGCGCCACTATGGCTACACCTTC.